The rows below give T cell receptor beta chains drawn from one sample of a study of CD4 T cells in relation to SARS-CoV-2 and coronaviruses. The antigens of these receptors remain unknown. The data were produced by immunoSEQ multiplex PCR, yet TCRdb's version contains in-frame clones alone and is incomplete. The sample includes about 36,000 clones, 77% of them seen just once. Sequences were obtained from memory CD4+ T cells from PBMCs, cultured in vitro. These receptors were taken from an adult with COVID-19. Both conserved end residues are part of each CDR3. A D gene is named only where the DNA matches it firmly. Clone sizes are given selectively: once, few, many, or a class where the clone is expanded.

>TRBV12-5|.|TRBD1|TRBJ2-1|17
TGTGCTAGTGGTTTGACCCCAAACCGGGACAGGGTTGATGAGCAGTTCTTC
CASGLTPNRDRVDEQFF
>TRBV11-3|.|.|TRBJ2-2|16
TGTGCCAGCAGCTTAGAGGGGACACTGATTACCGGGGAGCTGTTTTTT
CASSLEGTLITGELFF
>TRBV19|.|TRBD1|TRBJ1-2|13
TGTGCCAGTAAGTTCTCAGGACAGGACGGCTACACCTTC
CASKFSGQDGYTF
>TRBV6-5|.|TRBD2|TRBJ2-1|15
TGTGCCAGCAGTTACACAGCCCACCTAGCGGGTGAGCAGTTCTTC
CASSYTAHLAGEQFF
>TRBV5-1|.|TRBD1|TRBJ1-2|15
TGCGCCAGCAGCTTGAGTCTCCCGGACAGGGATGGCTACACCTTC
CASSLSLPDRDGYTF
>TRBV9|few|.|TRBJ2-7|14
TGTGCCAGCAGCGTAGCGGAGGCCCCCTACGAGCAGTACTTC
CASSVAEAPYEQYF
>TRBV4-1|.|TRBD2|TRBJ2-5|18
TGCGCCAGCAGCCAAGATCTGGTAGCGGGAGGGCCGGGGGAGACCCAGTACTTC
CASSQDLVAGGPGETQYF
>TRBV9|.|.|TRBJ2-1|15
TGTGCCAGCAGCGTTCTCGCGGGGCCAGACAATGAGCAGTTCTTC
CASSVLAGPDNEQFF
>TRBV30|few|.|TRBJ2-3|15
TGTGCCTTGGGGGTCGGGGGGCGCAGCACAGATACGCAGTATTTT
CALGVGGRSTDTQYF
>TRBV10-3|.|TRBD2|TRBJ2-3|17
TGTGCCATCAGGCAATATGGGACTAGGGATAGCACAGATACGCAGTATTTT
CAIRQYGTRDSTDTQYF
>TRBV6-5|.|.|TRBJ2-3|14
TGTGCCAGCAGTTTAGGCGGGCGGACAGATACGCAGTATTTT
CASSLGGRTDTQYF
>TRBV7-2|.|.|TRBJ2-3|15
TGTGCCAGCAGTTCTATGGGGGTCATCACAGATACGCAGTATTTT
CASSSMGVITDTQYF
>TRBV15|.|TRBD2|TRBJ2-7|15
TGTGCCACCAGCAGAGCGGTTAGCGGGAGGACCGAGCAGTACTTC
CATSRAVSGRTEQYF
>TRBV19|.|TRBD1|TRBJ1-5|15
TGTGCCAGTAGTATAATGGGACAGGGAGGTGAGCCCCAGCATTTT
CASSIMGQGGEPQHF
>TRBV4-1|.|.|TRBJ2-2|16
TGCGCCAGCAGCCAAGTTGATATCGTTCAGTTCGGGGAGCTGTTTTTT
CASSQVDIVQFGELFF
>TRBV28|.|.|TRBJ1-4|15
TGTGCCAGCAGACGGTTGGGGCGAAGTAATGAAAAACTGTTTTTT
CASRRLGRSNEKLFF
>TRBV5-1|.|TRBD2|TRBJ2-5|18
TGCGCCAGCAGCTCGTTCGGTAGTAGCGGGAGGATCGGAGAGACCCAGTACTTC
CASSSFGSSGRIGETQYF
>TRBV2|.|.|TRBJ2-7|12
TGTGCCAGCAGTGTAGTAGGGATCGAGCAGTACTTC
CASSVVGIEQYF
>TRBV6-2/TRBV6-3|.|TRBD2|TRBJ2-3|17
TGTGCCAGCAGTGACTATGGGCTAGCGGACAACACAGATACGCAGTATTTT
CASSDYGLADNTDTQYF
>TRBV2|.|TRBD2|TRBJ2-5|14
TGTGCCAGCACGGAGGGGACTAGTCTAGAGACCCAGTACTTC
CASTEGTSLETQYF
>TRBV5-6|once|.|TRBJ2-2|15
TGTGCCAGCAGCTTAAGAGGGAGGAACACCGGGGAGCTGTTTTTT
CASSLRGRNTGELFF
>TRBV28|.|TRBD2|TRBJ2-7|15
TGTGCCAGCAAACCGCCGGGACTAGTTGTCGGGGAGCAGTACTTC
CASKPPGLVVGEQYF
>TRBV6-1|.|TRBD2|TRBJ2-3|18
TGTGCCAGCAGTGAAGGGCTAGCGGGAGGGGGGAACACAGATACGCAGTATTTT
CASSEGLAGGGNTDTQYF
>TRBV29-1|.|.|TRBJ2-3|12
TGCAGCGCTAGGGTCCCCCCGAATACGCAGTATTTT
CSARVPPNTQYF
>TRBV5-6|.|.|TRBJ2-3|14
TGTGCCAGCAGCTTGCCCACATACACAGATACGCAGTATTTT
CASSLPTYTDTQYF
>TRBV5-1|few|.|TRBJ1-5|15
TGCGCCAGCAGCTTGGGGACAAACTCCAATCAGCCCCAGCATTTT
CASSLGTNSNQPQHF
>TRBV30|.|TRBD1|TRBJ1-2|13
TGTGCCTGGAGTTCGGGACAGGGCTATGGCTACACCTTC
CAWSSGQGYGYTF
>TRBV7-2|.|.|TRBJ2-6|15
TGTGCCAGCAGCCCGGGAATCTCTGGGGCCAACGTCCTGACTTTC
CASSPGISGANVLTF
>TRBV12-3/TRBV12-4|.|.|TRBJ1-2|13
TGTGCCAGCAGTTTGTTGATAACCTATGGCTACACCTTC
CASSLLITYGYTF
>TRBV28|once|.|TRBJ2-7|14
TGTGCCAGCACCCGAGGGGGGTTCGGGTACGAGCAGTACTTC
CASTRGGFGYEQYF
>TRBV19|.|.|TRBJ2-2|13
TGTGCCAGTAGTATAGGAGACACCGGGGAGCTGTTTTTT
CASSIGDTGELFF
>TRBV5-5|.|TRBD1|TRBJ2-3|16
TGTGCCAGCAGACTGACAGGGACAGAACTGGCAGATACGCAGTATTTT
CASRLTGTELADTQYF